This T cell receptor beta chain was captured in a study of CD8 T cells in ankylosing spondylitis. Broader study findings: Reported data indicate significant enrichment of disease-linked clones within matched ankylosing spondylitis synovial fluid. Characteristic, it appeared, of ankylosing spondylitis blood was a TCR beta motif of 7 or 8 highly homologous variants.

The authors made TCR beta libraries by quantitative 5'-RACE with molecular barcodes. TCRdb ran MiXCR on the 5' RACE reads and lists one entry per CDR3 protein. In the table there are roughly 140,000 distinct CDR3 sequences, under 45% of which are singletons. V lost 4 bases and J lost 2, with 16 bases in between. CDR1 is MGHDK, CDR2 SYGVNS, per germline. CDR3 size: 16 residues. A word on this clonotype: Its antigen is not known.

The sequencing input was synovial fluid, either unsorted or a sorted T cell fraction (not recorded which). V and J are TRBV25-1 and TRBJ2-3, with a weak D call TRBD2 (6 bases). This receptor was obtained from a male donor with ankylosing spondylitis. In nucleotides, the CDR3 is TGTGCCAGCAGTGTTTACTCGGGACTCCTCACAGATACGCAGTATTTT. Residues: CASSVYSGLLTDTQYF.